The 18 T cell receptor beta chains given below trace back to one sample, sequenced in a study of graft-versus-host responses after intestinal transplantation. Assay: immunoSEQ multiplex PCR; the TCRdb copy retains only in-frame clones and omits some. The data show approximately 90,000 clones, with under 95% seen just once and roughly 0.37% held by the top ten. The antigens of these receptors remain unknown. Sequenced here: unstimulated CD8+ T cells sorted from spleen or lymph node cells, sampled before transplant. These receptor sequences come from a human donor who was the organ donor for an intestinal transplant.

This rearrangement joins TRBV6-1 to TRBJ2-2; TRBD2 might be the D (6 bases). V lost 5 bases to trimming and J lost 7 bases, with 14 bases between them. The CDR3 spans 14 residues. The germline V gene has CDR1 MNHNS and CDR2 SASEGT. This chain's CDR3 is CASSPLAFGGELFF. CDR3 in DNA: TGTGCCAGCAGTCCGCTAGCGTTCGGCGGGGAGCTGTTTTTT.

The chain uses TRBV27 and TRBJ2-5, with 9 nucleotides matching TRBD2. The length of the CDR3 is 16 residues. CDR1 MNHEY and CDR2 SMNVEV come from the germline V gene (reference sequence). The V segment lost 6 bases and the J segment 2 bases; nucleotides outside the gene matches: 10. The CDR3 sequence: CASSLRSGGPQETQYF. The CDR3 region has the DNA TGTGCCAGCAGCCTCCGTAGCGGGGGTCCACAAGAGACCCAGTACTTC.

V is TRBV29-1 and J is TRBJ1-2; 7 bases align to TRBD1. Germline CDR1 reads SQVTM; CDR2 reads ANQGSEA. The CDR3 runs 12 residues. The V and J ends lost 3 bases and 6 bases, in that order; junction bases with no gene match: 4. CDR3 DNA: TGCAGCGTTGATAGGGGGCAGAATGGCTACACCTTC. This sequence encodes CSVDRGQNGYTF.

The V gene is TRBV9, the J gene TRBJ2-2; tentative D call: TRBD1 (5 bases). V lost 0 bases to trimming and J lost 1 base, with 10 bases between them. This CDR3 region has 16 residues. Germline CDR1 is SGDLS and CDR2 is YYNGEE. Here the CDR3 reads CASSVARTGNTGELFF. The CDR3 DNA reads TGTGCCAGCAGCGTAGCTCGAACAGGGAACACCGGGGAGCTGTTTTTT. The full variable domain, rest sourced from reference TRBV9 and TRBJ2-2, is DSGVTQTPKHLITATGQRVTLRCSPRSGDLSVYWYQQSLDQGLQFLIQYYNGEERAKGNILERFSAQQFPDLHSELNLSSLELGDSALYFCASSVARTGNTGELFFGEGSRLTVL.

J is TRBJ1-2 and V is TRBV28; D might be TRBD1 (5 bases). Trimming shortened V by 7 bases and J by 6 bases, and 12 bases separated the two germline ends. The CDR3 is 12 amino acids. From germline, CDR1 is MDHEN and CDR2 SYDVKM. In DNA form, the CDR3 reads TGTGCCAGCAAACGGGGGAGTGATGGCTACACCTTC. This translates into CASKRGSDGYTF.

This rearrangement joins TRBV19 to TRBJ1-1, with a tentative D call TRBD1 (5 bases). The V end lost 9 bases, the J end lost 4 bases, and 12 bases lay between the germline ends. Germline V gene sequence: CDR1 LNHDA, CDR2 SQIVND (reference sequence). The CDR3 sequence is 12 residues long. For the CDR3, the DNA is TGTGCCAGCCACCGGGGGGGCACTGAAGCTTTCTTT. Translated, it gives CASHRGGTEAFF. The whole variable domain, filled in from reference TRBV19 and TRBJ1-1, reads DGGITQSPKYLFRKEGQNVTLSCEQNLNHDAMYWYRQDPGQGLRLIYYSQIVNDFQKGDIAEGYSVSREKKESFPLTVTSAQKNPTAFYLCASHRGGTEAFFGQGTRLTVV.

The chain joins TRBV7-9 to TRBJ2-2; no firm D call. This CDR3 has 12 residues. Germline V gene data show CDR1 as SEHNR and CDR2 as FQNEAQ (reference sequence). V lost 1 base, J lost 5 bases, and 2 bases lay in between. The CDR3: CASSLVTGELFF. CDR3 coding DNA: TGTGCCAGCAGCTTAGTAACCGGGGAGCTGTTTTTT.

The chain is built from TRBV4-1 and TRBJ2-7, with D possibly matching TRBD1 (6 bases). Per the germline V gene, CDR1 is MGHRA and CDR2 is YSYEKL. The CDR3 spans 12 residues. With 6 bases removed from V and 4 bases from J, the gap between germline ends came to 10 bases. The CDR3 nucleotides are TGCGCCAGCAGAGGCACAGGGTACGAGCAGTACTTC. Its translation is CASRGTGYEQYF.

The chain uses TRBV27 and TRBJ1-3; unclear D gene. The CDR3 is 14 residues long. Germline CDR1 MNHEY, CDR2 SMNVEV (reference sequence). The germline V and J ends were trimmed by 2 bases and 0 bases, with 5 bases remaining between them. CDR3: CASSLSPSGNTIYF. In nucleotides, the CDR3 is TGTGCCAGCAGTTTAAGCCCCTCTGGAAACACCATATATTTT.

This clone was observed a few times. The chain carries TRBV19 and TRBJ2-6; 7 bases fit TRBD2. The V segment lost 7 bases and the J segment 1 base; nucleotides outside the gene matches: 4. This CDR3 is built from 15 residues. Germline V gene sequence: CDR1 LNHDA, CDR2 SQIVND (reference sequence). The chain's CDR3 is CASTEGGSGANVLTF. The CDR3 DNA follows: TGTGCCAGTACCGAGGGAGGGTCTGGGGCCAACGTCCTGACTTTC.

The gene calls are TRBV9 and TRBJ1-2; the D gene is possibly TRBD1 (6 bases). From germline, CDR1 is SGDLS and CDR2 YYNGEE. V shed 3 bases and J shed 4 bases, with 19 bases lying between them. The length of the CDR3 is 16 residues. The CDR3 DNA is TGTGCCAGCAGCGGCTTACGGCGGCAGGGGAGCTATGGCTACACCTTC. Translated, it gives CASSGLRRQGSYGYTF.

CDR3 sequence: CASGLQGNYGYTF. The DNA of the CDR3 is TGTGCCAGCGGCTTACAGGGGAACTATGGCTACACCTTC. The chain joins TRBV9 to TRBJ1-2; 7 nucleotides line up with TRBD1. This CDR3 region has 13 residues. J was trimmed by 2 bases and V by 7 bases; bases with no gene match: 5. CDR1 is SGDLS, CDR2 YYNGEE, per germline.

The chain combines TRBV7-6 with TRBJ1-1; TRBD1 matches at 9 bases. The V gene's germline CDR1 is SGHVS and CDR2 FNYEAQ. V lost 5 bases and J lost 4; bases outside the gene matches: 2. CDR3 length: 13 residues. The CDR3 protein is CASSTGGVTEAFF. In DNA form, the CDR3 reads TGTGCCAGCAGCACAGGGGGCGTCACTGAAGCTTTCTTT.

The V call is TRBV27, the J call TRBJ1-2; D remains unclear. The CDR3 has 15 residues. Germline values: CDR1 MNHEY, CDR2 SMNVEV (reference sequence). Deletions cut 5 bases from V and 4 bases from J, with 17 bases between. The CDR3 spells CASSPPPGSGYGYTF. In DNA, the CDR3 is TGTGCCAGCAGTCCCCCTCCGGGGTCTGGCTATGGCTACACCTTC.

The chain uses TRBV29-1 and TRBJ2-5; D ambiguous. Per the germline V gene, CDR1 is SQVTM and CDR2 is ANQGSEA. Trimming removed 4 bases from V and 3 bases from J, with 12 bases in between. This CDR3 region has 13 residues. As DNA, the CDR3 is TGCAGCGTTGCCCCCGGCACAGAAGAGACCCAGTACTTC. Its translation is CSVAPGTEETQYF.

The V call is TRBV11-2, the J call TRBJ2-5; maybe TRBD1 (6 bases). The CDR3 covers 13 residues. Germline CDR1 is SGHAT and CDR2 is FQNNGV. Trimming pared 5 bases from V and 2 bases from J, leaving 9 bases between. The CDR3 DNA reads as TGTGCCAGCAGCCCAGGGGCGCAAGAGACCCAGTACTTC. Its protein is CASSPGAQETQYF. Complete variable domain (other parts from reference TRBV11-2 and TRBJ2-5): EAGVAQSPRYKIIEKRQSVAFWCNPISGHATLYWYQQILGQGPKLLIQFQNNGVVDDSQLPKDRFSAERLKGVDSTLKIQPAKLEDSAVYLCASSPGAQETQYFGPGTRLLVL.

The V and J genes are TRBV7-3 and TRBJ2-1; no definite D call. Trimming stripped 2 bases from V and 6 bases from J, with 14 bases between. The germline gives CDR1 SGHTA, CDR2 FQGTGA. The CDR3 is 15 residues long. The CDR3 reads CASSLGPHSSNEQFF. The CDR3 nucleotides read TGTGCCAGCAGCTTAGGCCCCCACAGCTCCAATGAGCAGTTCTTC.

The V call is TRBV4-1, the J call TRBJ1-3, with D unclear. V was pared by 1 base and J by 9 bases, with 16 bases between. Germline-derived CDR1 and CDR2 are MGHRA and YSYEKL. This CDR3 is 15 amino acids long. The CDR3: CASSQGPGSAGTIYF. CDR3 in DNA: TGCGCCAGCAGCCAAGGGCCGGGGTCCGCCGGCACCATATATTTT.